Detailed here is one TCR beta chain. The clone's antigen remains unknown. No quality values exist for individual bases; no much larger clone is one base distant. The run used an Illumina NovaSeq 6000. Synthesis of TCR cDNA relied on 5'RACE template switching, a step that introduced a universal primer site along with unique molecular identifiers. Priming of cDNA synthesis was performed from both the TCR alpha and TCR beta constant segments. Two PCR steps were used to amplify libraries, with sample barcodes and sequencing adapters being added in the second step. Sequencing of the libraries was done on either Illumina HiSeq 2500 (2x100 bp) or NovaSeq (2x150 bp). Turning to the authors' computational methods: MIGEC was used to demultiplex reads and collapse the reads into UMI consensus sequences, and MiXCR was used for V(D)J alignment. Using edgeR on replicate PBMC samples, clonotypes were called vaccine-responding if FDR was below 0.01 and the log2 fold change was above 5 up to day 15. Each bulk clonotype received a CD4 or CD8 identity based on whether the sequenced CD4 or CD8 repertoire contained that clonotype at higher abundance. TCRdb handled the public reads itself, with Q25 trimming in fastp and clone calling in MiXCR, and kept productive beta chains. A single entry per CDR3 protein holds the most common genes and DNA from its merged rows. It is TCRdb's table, rather than the study itself, that gives the V and J calls and clone size. For this sample there are hundreds of thousands of distinct CDR3 sequences; 3.6% appear just once. The ten most abundant clones make up around 20% of the sample.

The cysteine opens and the valine closes a CDR3 of 15 amino acids. Of all the DNA, just the CDR3 is kept, 45 bases in frame from base 1. Based on the germline V gene, the CDR1 and CDR2 sequences are MNHEY and SVGEGT. Relative to germline, V is missing 2 bases and J is missing 3 bases, with 5 bases of the junction outside any gene match. The treatment or condition label for this specimen denotes: live attenuated yellow fever vaccine strain. At every blood-draw timepoint, two biological replicates of bulk PBMCs were collected. PBMCs were isolated from peripheral blood using a standard Ficoll-Paque protocol. TriZol was used to extract RNA from bulk PBMCs, CD4 and CD8 fractions, and dextramer-positive and dextramer-negative fractions. This record comes from a study of T cells after yellow fever vaccination (dated by TCRdb to the late 2010s). General notes on the study: The SMART-Seq v4 Ultra Low Input RNA kit was used to prepare libraries from fractions with low cell numbers. To follow T-cell clones before and after both primary and booster YFV17D yellow fever vaccination, bulk TCR alpha and beta repertoires underwent longitudinal sequencing. Two healthy male donors, one aged 18 to 30 and one aged 30 to 39 years, were included in the cohort. Bulk PBMC replicates and cell subsets were isolated from blood drawn at multiple timepoints before and after both primary and secondary immunization.

What the study reported, not specific to this receptor: Only a couple of donors were included in the study, so the extent to which the findings can be generalized is limited. Compared with the primary T-cell response, the secondary T-cell response was weaker but faster, peaking on day 5 rather than day 15. FACS-sorted repertoires could contain abundant contaminating clonotypes from the bulk population, so computational filtering was required. A small fraction of clonotypes appeared in both the CD4 and CD8 compartments, likely as a result of convergent recombination. Most clones expanded after primary vaccination were re-detected after the booster (almost 97% of CD4 and roughly 87% of CD8), suggesting broad memory maintenance.

The sequence links TRBV6-2 or TRBV6-3 to TRBJ2-7; TRBD2 matches 9 bases in the middle. The source was PBMCs, collected on the day of the yellow fever booster vaccination. The sequence was obtained from a man younger than 35 who received the YFV17D yellow fever vaccine. The CDR3 reads CASSYATSGLYEQYV. The sequence in DNA is TGTGCCAGCAGTTACGCGACTAGCGGACTCTACGAGCAGTACGTC.